This T cell receptor beta chain was recovered during a study of metastatic and nonmetastatic thyroid tumors. Turning to the study itself: It was across blood and tumor or nodule tissue from malignant and benign thyroid patients that repertoires were compared. Whole-study results and caveats: The study reportedly found significantly higher TCR beta diversity in malignant thyroid tumors than benign nodules, in blood and tumor.

In the original processing: Between-group CDR3 differences, defined by clinicopathological status, yielded a distant-metastasis classifier for papillary thyroid cancer. TCRdb re-called the PCR reads via MiXCR. The V and J calls were not made by the authors but by TCRdb's processing. Here the sample spans 30,000 to 40,000 clones, roughly 35% being singletons. Thyroid surgery had not been preceded by any treatment in any patient. On this clone itself: As yet, its antigen is unknown.

The sequence came from a female donor with papillary thyroid cancer or a benign thyroid nodule (not recorded which). Some clones in this sample may be carry-over from other donors' samples. Sequencing input: tumor tissue.

The CDR3 here is CASSYDSHNSPLHF. The CDR3 DNA reads TGCGCCAGCAGCTATGACAGTCATAATTCACCCCTCCACTTT. The chain carries TRBV5-1 and TRBJ1-6, with D tentatively TRBD1 (5 bases). Germline CDR1 is SGHRS and CDR2 is YFSETQ. The CDR3 is 14 residues long. V dropped 3 bases and J dropped 5 bases, with 9 bases sitting between them.